This TCR beta chain appears in the sequencing data of a study of blood T cell repertoires in COVID-19 (TCRdb year 2020). Background for the entire study: Samples from collaborators originated in the United States, Italy and Spain and spanned both the acute and convalescent phases of COVID-19. The material from the prospective study consisted of cDNA or gDNA derived from T cells, B-cell-depleted T cells, or PBMCs. Deeply sampled blood TCRbeta repertoires from subjects exposed to, actively infected with, or recovered from COVID-19 were included in the dataset. The repertoires were released in a freely available public database meant as a resource for research on the immune response to SARS-CoV-2. Samples came from the ongoing ImmuneRACE study (first 160 participants) plus 1,254 subjects from 6 global collaborators. Sample metadata almost always included a de-identified subject ID, COVID-19 status, age in years and sex. Where available, HLA class I and class II types were obtained from metadata supplied by the sample provider rather than from assay-based typing.

The collaborating institutions used their own protocols to collect whole blood in K2EDTA tubes. Collaborator samples were shipped for TCRbeta analysis as frozen whole blood, isolated PBMCs, or DNA extracted from either sample type. Germline trimming amounts to 5 bases on V and 7 bases on J, with 13 as the count of junction bases outside the gene matches. From its cysteine to its phenylalanine, the CDR3 spans 15 amino acids. Left in the record is the CDR3 DNA by itself, 45 bases read in frame from the first base. The germline V gene encodes CDR1 SGHRS and CDR2 YFSETQ. Broader findings and caveats from the paper: The quantity of clinical and demographic metadata differed by source and by participant and was supplied without curation.

About this clone: Its antigen has not been determined. Base qualities were left out, and no much larger clone turns up one base away.

TCRbeta CDR3 regions were amplified from genomic DNA by means of the immunoSEQ Assay, a bias-controlled multiplex PCR. The authors' analysis ran thus. The number of nucleated cells in each sample was estimated from the amplification of reference gene primers within the assay. To quantify the absolute abundance of each unique TCRbeta CDR3 rearrangement, sequence reads were collapsed and filtered. Productive Simpson clonality was computed per sample as the square root of Simpson's diversity index over productive rearrangements. TCRdb's version of the immuneACCESS table is confined to in-frame rearrangements and falls short of the full clone set. An unresolved V gene accounts for under half of the shortfall where checked; the remainder is of unknown origin. V, J and clone size derive from that table, while D and trimming were established from the DNA sequence. Within this sample are about 80,000 clones, with 75% to 85% of them counted one time only. Approximately 12% of the sample is taken by the ten largest.

The chain uses TRBV5-1 and TRBJ2-5; TRBD2 fits 8 bases in the junction. The receptor was isolated from a woman in her forties with active or convalescent COVID-19. The specimen was peripheral blood. CDR3 loop: CASRSGTSDSVTQYF. The DNA reads as follows: TGCGCCAGCAGATCCGGGACTAGTGATTCGGTGACCCAGTACTTC.